This TCR beta chain stems from a study of shared clonotypes between healthy human individuals. Findings and caveats of the study: Few donors limited the genetic and exposure-history diversity represented.

Comment on this clone: Its antigen is unidentified.

The repertoire was sequenced with immunoSEQ multiplex PCR; TCRdb's copy has only in-frame clones and lacks some. The data show around 650,000 clones, roughly 95% seen once. CDR3 size: 11 residues. The germline CDR1 and CDR2 sequences are SGHRS and YFSETQ. With 7 bases removed from V and 4 bases from J, the gap between germline ends came to 6 bases. CD45RO negativity and positive selection for CCR7 defined naive CD8 cells, a population that excluded terminally differentiated effector memory CD45RA+ cells. This TCR came from a woman in her 30s in good health. V gene TRBV5-1 combines with J gene TRBJ1-3; unclear D gene. Material: naive CD8+ T cells sorted from blood. This chain's CDR3 is CASRVGNTIYF. In DNA form, the CDR3 reads TGCGCCAGCCGGGTCGGAAACACCATATATTTT.